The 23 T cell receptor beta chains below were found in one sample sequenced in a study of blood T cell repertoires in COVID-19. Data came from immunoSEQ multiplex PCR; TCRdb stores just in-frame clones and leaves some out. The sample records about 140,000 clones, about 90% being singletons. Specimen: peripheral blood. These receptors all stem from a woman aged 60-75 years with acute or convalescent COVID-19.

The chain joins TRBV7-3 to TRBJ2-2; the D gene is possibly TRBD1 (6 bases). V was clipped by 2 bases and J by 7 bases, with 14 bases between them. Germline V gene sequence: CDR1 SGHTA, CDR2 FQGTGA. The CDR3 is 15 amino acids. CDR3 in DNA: TGTGCCAGCAGCTTACATGGGGGCCGGAACGGGGAGCTGTTTTTT. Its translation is CASSLHGGRNGELFF.

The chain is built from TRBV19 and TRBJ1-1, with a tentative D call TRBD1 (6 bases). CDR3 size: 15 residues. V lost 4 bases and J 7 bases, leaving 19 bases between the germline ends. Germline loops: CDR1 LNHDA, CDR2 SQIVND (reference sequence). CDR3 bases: TGTGCCAGTAGTACCCCGCGGGCGGGGGCGAGTGAAGCTTTCTTT. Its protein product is CASSTPRAGASEAFF.

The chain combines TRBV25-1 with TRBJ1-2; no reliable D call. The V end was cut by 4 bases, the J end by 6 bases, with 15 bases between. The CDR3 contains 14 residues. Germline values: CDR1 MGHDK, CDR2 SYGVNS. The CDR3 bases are TGTGCCAGCAGTGGCCCCATAATCACTCATGGCTACACCTTC. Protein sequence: CASSGPIITHGYTF.

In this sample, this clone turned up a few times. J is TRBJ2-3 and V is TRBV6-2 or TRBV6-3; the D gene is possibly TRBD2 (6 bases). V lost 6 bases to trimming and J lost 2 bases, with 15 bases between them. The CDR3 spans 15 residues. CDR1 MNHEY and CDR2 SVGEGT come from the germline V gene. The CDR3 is CASSHRGDNTDTQYF. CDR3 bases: TGTGCCAGCAGCCACCGCGGGGATAACACAGATACGCAGTATTTT.

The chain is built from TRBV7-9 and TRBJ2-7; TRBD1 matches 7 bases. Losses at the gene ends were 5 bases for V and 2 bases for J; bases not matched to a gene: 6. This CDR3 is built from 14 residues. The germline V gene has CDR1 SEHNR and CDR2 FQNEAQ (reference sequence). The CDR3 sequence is CASSRDSLAYEQYF. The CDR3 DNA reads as TGTGCCAGCAGCCGGGACAGTTTGGCCTACGAGCAGTACTTC.

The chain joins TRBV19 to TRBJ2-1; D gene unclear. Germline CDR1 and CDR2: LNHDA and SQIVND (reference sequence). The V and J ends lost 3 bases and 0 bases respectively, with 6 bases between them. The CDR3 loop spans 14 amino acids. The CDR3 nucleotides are TGTGCCAGTAGTATTGTCAGCTCCTACAATGAGCAGTTCTTC. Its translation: CASSIVSSYNEQFF.

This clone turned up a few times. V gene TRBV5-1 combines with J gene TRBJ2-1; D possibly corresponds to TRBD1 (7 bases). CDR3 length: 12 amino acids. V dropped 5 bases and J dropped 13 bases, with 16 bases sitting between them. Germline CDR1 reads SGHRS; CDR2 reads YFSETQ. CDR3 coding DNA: TGCGCCAGCAGACCCAGGGGGGACCGACAGTTCTTC. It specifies CASRPRGDRQFF. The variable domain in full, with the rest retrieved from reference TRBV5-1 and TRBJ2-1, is KAGVTQTPRYLIKTRGQQVTLSCSPISGHRSVSWYQQTPGQGLQFLFEYFSETQRNKGNFPGRFSGRQFSNSRSEMNVSTLELGDSALYLCASRPRGDRQFFGPGTRLTVL.

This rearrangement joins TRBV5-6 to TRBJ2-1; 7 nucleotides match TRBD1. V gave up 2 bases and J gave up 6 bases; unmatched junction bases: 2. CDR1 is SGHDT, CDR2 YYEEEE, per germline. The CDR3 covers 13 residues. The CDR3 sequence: CASSFDRVNEQFF. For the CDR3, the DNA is TGTGCCAGCAGCTTTGACAGGGTCAATGAGCAGTTCTTC.

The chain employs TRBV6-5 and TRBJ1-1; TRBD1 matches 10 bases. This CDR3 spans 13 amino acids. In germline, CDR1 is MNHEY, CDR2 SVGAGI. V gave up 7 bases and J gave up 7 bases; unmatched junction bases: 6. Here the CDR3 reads CASNRDRGREAFF. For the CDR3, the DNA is TGTGCCAGCAACCGGGACAGGGGTCGTGAAGCTTTCTTT.

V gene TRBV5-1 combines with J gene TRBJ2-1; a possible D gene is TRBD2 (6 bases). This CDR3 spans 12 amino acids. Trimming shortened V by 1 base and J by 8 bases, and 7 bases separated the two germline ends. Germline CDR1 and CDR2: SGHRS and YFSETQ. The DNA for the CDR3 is TGCGCCAGCAGCTTGATAGCGGATGAGCAGTTCTTC. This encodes CASSLIADEQFF.

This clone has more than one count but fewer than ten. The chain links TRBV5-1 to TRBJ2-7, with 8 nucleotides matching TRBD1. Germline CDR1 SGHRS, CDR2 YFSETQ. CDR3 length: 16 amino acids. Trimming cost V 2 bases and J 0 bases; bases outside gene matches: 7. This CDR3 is CASSLLTGGTSYEQYF. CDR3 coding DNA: TGCGCCAGCAGCTTACTCACAGGGGGGACCTCCTACGAGCAGTACTTC. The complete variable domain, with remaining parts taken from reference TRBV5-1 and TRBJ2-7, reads KAGVTQTPRYLIKTRGQQVTLSCSPISGHRSVSWYQQTPGQGLQFLFEYFSETQRNKGNFPGRFSGRQFSNSRSEMNVSTLELGDSALYLCASSLLTGGTSYEQYFGPGTRLTVT.

The CDR3 spells CASSSEGSRETQYF. The DNA for the CDR3 is TGTGCCAGCAGCTCCGAGGGTTCACGGGAGACCCAGTACTTC. The rearrangement links TRBV7-9 to TRBJ2-5; D perhaps matches TRBD2 (5 bases). V was pared by 4 bases and J by 5 bases, with 14 bases between. CDR1 SEHNR and CDR2 FQNEAQ come from the germline V gene (reference sequence). The CDR3 contains 14 residues.

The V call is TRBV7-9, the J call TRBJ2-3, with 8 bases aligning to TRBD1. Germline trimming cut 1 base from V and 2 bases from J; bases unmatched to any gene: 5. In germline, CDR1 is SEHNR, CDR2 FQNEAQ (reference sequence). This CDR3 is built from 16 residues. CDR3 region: CASSLGTGSHTDTQYF. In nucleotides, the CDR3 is TGTGCCAGCAGCTTAGGGACAGGGTCCCACACAGATACGCAGTATTTT.

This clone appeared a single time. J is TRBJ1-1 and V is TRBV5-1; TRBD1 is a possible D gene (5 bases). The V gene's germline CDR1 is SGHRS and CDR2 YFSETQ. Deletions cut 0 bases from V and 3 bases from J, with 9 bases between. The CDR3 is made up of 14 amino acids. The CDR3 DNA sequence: TGCGCCAGCAGCTTGGAAGGGGCGGACACTGAAGCTTTCTTT. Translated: CASSLEGADTEAFF.

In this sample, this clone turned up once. This chain's CDR3 is CASLPGQGLYNEQFF. CDR3 nucleotide sequence: TGTGCCAGCCTACCGGGACAGGGCTTATACAATGAGCAGTTCTTC. V gene TRBV6-5 combines with J gene TRBJ2-1; 9 bases fit TRBD1. The V gene end was trimmed by 8 bases and the J gene end by 4 bases; junction bases not matched to a gene: 9. CDR1 MNHEY and CDR2 SVGAGI come from the germline V gene. The CDR3 has 15 residues.

The CDR3 here is CASSYPPRQGDQPQHF. The CDR3 bases are TGTGCCAGCAGTTACCCTCCCCGACAGGGGGATCAGCCCCAGCATTTT. The chain has TRBV6-6 and TRBJ1-5; 9 positions match TRBD1. CDR1 and CDR2 (germline): MNHNY, SVGAGI (reference sequence). The CDR3 runs 16 residues. With 2 bases clipped from V and 5 bases from J, the junction kept 7 bases outside the gene matches.

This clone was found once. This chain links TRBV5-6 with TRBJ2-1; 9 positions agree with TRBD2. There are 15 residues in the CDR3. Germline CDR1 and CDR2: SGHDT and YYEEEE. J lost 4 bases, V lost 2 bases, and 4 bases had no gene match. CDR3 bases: TGTGCCAGCAGCTTTGGGCGGGGGGGATACAATGAGCAGTTCTTC. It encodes CASSFGRGGYNEQFF.

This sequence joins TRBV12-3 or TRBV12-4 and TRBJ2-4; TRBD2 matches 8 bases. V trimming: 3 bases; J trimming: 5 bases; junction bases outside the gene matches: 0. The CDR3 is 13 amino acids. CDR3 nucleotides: TGTGCCAGCAGTTTTAGCGGGGAAAACATTCAGTACTTC. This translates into CASSFSGENIQYF.

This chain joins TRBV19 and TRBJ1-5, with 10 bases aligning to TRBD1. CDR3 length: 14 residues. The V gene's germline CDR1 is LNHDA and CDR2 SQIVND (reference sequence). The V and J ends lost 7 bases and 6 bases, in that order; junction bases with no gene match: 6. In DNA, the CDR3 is TGTGCCAGTATAACGGACAGGGGGTCTCAGCCCCAGCATTTT. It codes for CASITDRGSQPQHF.

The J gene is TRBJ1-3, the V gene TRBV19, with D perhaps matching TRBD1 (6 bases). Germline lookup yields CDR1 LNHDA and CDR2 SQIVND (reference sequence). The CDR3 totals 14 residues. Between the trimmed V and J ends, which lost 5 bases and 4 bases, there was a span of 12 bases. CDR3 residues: CASSHDRFGNTIYF. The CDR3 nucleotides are TGTGCCAGTAGTCACGACAGGTTCGGAAACACCATATATTTT.

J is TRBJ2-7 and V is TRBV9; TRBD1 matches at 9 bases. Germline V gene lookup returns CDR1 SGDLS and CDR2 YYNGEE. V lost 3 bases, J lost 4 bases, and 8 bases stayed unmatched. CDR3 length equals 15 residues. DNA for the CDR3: TGTGCCAGCAGCGCACAGGGACAGGGACAGTACGAGCAGTACTTC. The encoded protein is CASSAQGQGQYEQYF. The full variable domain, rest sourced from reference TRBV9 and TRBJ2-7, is DSGVTQTPKHLITATGQRVTLRCSPRSGDLSVYWYQQSLDQGLQFLIQYYNGEERAKGNILERFSAQQFPDLHSELNLSSLELGDSALYFCASSAQGQGQYEQYFGPGTRLTVT.

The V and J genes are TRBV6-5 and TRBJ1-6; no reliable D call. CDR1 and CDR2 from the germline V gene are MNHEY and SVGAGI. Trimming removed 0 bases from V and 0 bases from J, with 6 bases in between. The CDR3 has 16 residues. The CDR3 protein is CASSYSMSSYNSPLHF. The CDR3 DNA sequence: TGTGCCAGCAGTTACTCGATGAGCTCCTATAATTCACCCCTCCACTTT.

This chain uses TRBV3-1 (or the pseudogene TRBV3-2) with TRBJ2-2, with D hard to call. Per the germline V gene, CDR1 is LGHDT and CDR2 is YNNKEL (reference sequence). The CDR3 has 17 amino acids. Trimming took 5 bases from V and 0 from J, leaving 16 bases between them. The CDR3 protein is CASSTRSSRPNTGELFF. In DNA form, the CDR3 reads TGTGCCAGCAGCACCCGATCTAGTAGACCGAACACCGGGGAGCTGTTTTTT.